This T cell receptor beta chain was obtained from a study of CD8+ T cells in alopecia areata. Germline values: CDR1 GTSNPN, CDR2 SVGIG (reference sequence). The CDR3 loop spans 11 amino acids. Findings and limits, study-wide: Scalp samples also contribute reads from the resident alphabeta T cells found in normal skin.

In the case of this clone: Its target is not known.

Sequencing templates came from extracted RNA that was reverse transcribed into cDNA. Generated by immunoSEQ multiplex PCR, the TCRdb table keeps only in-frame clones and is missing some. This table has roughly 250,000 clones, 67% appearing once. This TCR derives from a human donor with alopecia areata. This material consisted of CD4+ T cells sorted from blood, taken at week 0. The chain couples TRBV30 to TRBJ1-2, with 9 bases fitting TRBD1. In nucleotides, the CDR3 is TGTGCAATGATCGACAGGGGGTTCAGCACCTTC. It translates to CAMIDRGFSTF.